The T cell receptor beta chain under discussion was sequenced for a study of cytotoxic CD8 clonotypes in ibrutinib-treated CLL. The protocol was immunoSEQ multiplex PCR, while the TCRdb copy is restricted to in-frame clones and leaves out a portion. The table includes 52,000 or so clones, about 54% detected once. This CDR3 is built from 15 residues. V was pared by 1 base and J by 4 bases, with 13 bases between. Germline lookup yields CDR1 SGHTA and CDR2 FQGNSA. The V gene is TRBV7-2, the J gene TRBJ1-2; the D gene is possibly TRBD1 (6 bases). This clonotype was sampled from a human donor with chronic lymphocytic leukemia. Sample: PBMCs, taken at disease progression, from a patient treated with ibrutinib. This CDR3 is CASSLGQGHFYGYTF. In DNA form, the CDR3 reads TGTGCCAGCAGCTTAGGCCAGGGACATTTCTATGGCTACACCTTC.